The 15 T cell receptor beta chains reported below all come from one sample, sequenced in a study of OX40 agonist ivuxolimab in advanced cancers. Sequencing was performed with immunoSEQ multiplex PCR; in TCRdb, only in-frame clones are kept and a portion is missing. The sample holds 54,000 or so clones, more than 75% seen once. This specimen was CD4+ or CD8+ T cells sorted from blood, taken in a trial of the OX40 agonist ivuxolimab. Source of these receptors: an adult with an advanced solid tumor such as melanoma, head and neck, liver or kidney cancer.

The chain recombines TRBV4-1 with TRBJ1-2, with D possibly matching TRBD1 (5 bases). CDR3 length: 19 amino acids. Germline CDR1 is MGHRA and CDR2 is YSYEKL. V was trimmed by 1 base and J by 0 bases, leaving 21 bases between them. The CDR3 reads CASSQGGPGPINTNYGYTF. The CDR3 DNA reads as TGCGCCAGCAGCCAAGGGGGACCGGGACCGATCAATACTAACTATGGCTACACCTTC.

This clone was counted between two and nine times. In DNA form, the CDR3 reads TGTGCCAGCAGCTTGGATCTGGGGAACACTGAAGCTTTCTTT. It codes for CASSLDLGNTEAFF. This chain uses TRBV5-5 with TRBJ1-1, with unresolved D. Germline loops: CDR1 SGHKS, CDR2 YYEKEE (reference sequence). CDR3 length equals 14 residues. V lost 0 bases to trimming and J lost 1 base, with 7 bases between them.

The J gene is TRBJ2-7, the V gene TRBV5-5; a weak D match, TRBD2 (6 bases). V was cut by 0 bases and J by 4 bases, with 11 bases left in between. Germline loops: CDR1 SGHKS, CDR2 YYEKEE (reference sequence). The CDR3 is 14 residues long. CDR3 region: CASSLGLVPYEQYF. In DNA form, the CDR3 reads TGTGCCAGCAGCTTGGGACTAGTCCCTTACGAGCAGTACTTC.

This chain links TRBV5-1 with TRBJ2-7; 8 bases agree with TRBD2. Germline-derived CDR1 and CDR2 are SGHRS and YFSETQ. CDR3 length: 14 amino acids. Trimming removed 4 bases from V and 0 bases from J; junction bases left unmatched: 3. The CDR3: CASSRGLDSYEQYF. The CDR3 region has the DNA TGCGCCAGCAGCCGGGGACTAGACTCCTACGAGCAGTACTTC.

This clone appeared once. The chain has TRBV5-6 and TRBJ1-2, with 8 bases aligning to TRBD1. CDR1 and CDR2 (germline): SGHDT, YYEEEE. V lost 4 bases to trimming and J lost 2 bases; unmatched junction nucleotides: 4. There are 14 residues in the CDR3. CDR3 DNA: TGTGCCAGCAGCGGGGACAGGAGAAACTATGGCTACACCTTC. Translating gives CASSGDRRNYGYTF.

The J gene is TRBJ1-1, the V gene TRBV15; D ambiguous. V lost 0 bases to trimming and J lost 4 bases, with 21 bases between them. The CDR3 spans 18 residues. In germline, CDR1 is LNHNV, CDR2 YYDKDF (reference sequence). CDR3 region: CATSRDGPLSHVRTEAFF. CDR3 sequence (DNA): TGTGCCACCAGCAGAGATGGGCCGCTAAGTCACGTCCGCACTGAAGCTTTCTTT.

This clone was seen only a few times. The V gene is TRBV12-5, the J gene TRBJ2-5, with D perhaps matching TRBD2 (6 bases). With 4 bases removed from V and 1 base from J, the gap between germline ends came to 13 bases. The CDR3 is made up of 15 amino acids. Germline CDR1 is LGHNT and CDR2 is FRNRAP. The CDR3 is CASGSDAGSQETQYF. CDR3 coding DNA: TGTGCTAGTGGTTCGGACGCGGGGAGCCAAGAGACCCAGTACTTC. The variable domain in full, with the rest retrieved from reference TRBV12-5 and TRBJ2-5, is DARVTQTPRHKVTEMGQEVTMRCQPILGHNTVFWYRQTMMQGLELLAYFRNRAPLDDSGMPKDRFSAEMPDATLATLKIQPSEPRDSAVYFCASGSDAGSQETQYFGPGTRLLVL.

Worth noting for this clone: In the same sample, other DNA sequences code for this CDR3. The CDR3 sequence is CASSTHAYTQYF. CDR3 nucleotide sequence: TGTGCCAGTAGTACCCACGCGTATACGCAGTATTTT. V usage is TRBV19 and J usage is TRBJ2-3; D remains unclear. Germline V gene sequence: CDR1 LNHDA, CDR2 SQIVND (reference sequence). This CDR3 comprises 12 residues. Between the trimmed V and J ends, which lost 4 bases and 7 bases, there was a span of 9 bases.

The CDR3, as DNA: TGTGCCAGCAGAGGGGGTTTTAACTATGGCTACACCTTC. It is translated as CASRGGFNYGYTF. The rearrangement uses TRBV2 and TRBJ1-2; the D gene is possibly TRBD1 (6 bases). This CDR3 region has 13 residues. Trimming shortened V by 6 bases and J by 1 base, and 9 bases separated the two germline ends. The germline gives CDR1 SNHLY, CDR2 FYNNEI.

In its sample, this clone was seen a few times. This chain connects TRBV19 to TRBJ1-5; no definite D call. Per the germline V gene, CDR1 is LNHDA and CDR2 is SQIVND (reference sequence). V gave up 0 bases and J gave up 5 bases, with 8 bases separating them. CDR3 size: 14 residues. DNA of the CDR3: TGTGCCAGTAGTATAGACAGGAACCATCAGCCCCAGCATTTT. Its protein is CASSIDRNHQPQHF.

This clone came up once. This sequence joins TRBV5-1 and TRBJ2-7, with D hard to call. The V gene's germline CDR1 is SGHRS and CDR2 YFSETQ. The CDR3 consists of 13 residues. Trimming cost V 4 bases and J 3 bases, with 11 bases left between them. For the CDR3, the DNA is TGCGCCAGCAGCATCGATATTATCTACGAGCAGTACTTC. This gives the protein CASSIDIIYEQYF.

V usage is TRBV15 and J usage is TRBJ1-1, with D unresolved. Germline CDR1 is LNHNV and CDR2 is YYDKDF (reference sequence). V dropped 8 bases and J dropped 5 bases, with 15 bases sitting between them. This CDR3 comprises 13 residues. The CDR3 region is CATRYREDTEAFF. The CDR3 DNA reads TGTGCCACCCGATACCGGGAGGATACTGAAGCTTTCTTT.

J is TRBJ1-1 and V is TRBV2; TRBD1 is a possible D gene (5 bases). The CDR3 runs 14 residues. Germline assignment: CDR1 SNHLY and CDR2 FYNNEI. V shed 5 bases and J shed 1 base, with 11 bases lying between them. DNA for the CDR3: TGTGCCAGCAGTAGGGGACTTAGGAACACTGAAGCTTTCTTT. Encoded protein: CASSRGLRNTEAFF.

This sequence joins TRBV9 and TRBJ1-2, with D tentatively TRBD1 (6 bases). The CDR3 is made up of 14 amino acids. The germline CDR1 and CDR2 sequences are SGDLS and YYNGEE. V shed 0 bases and J shed 8 bases, with 14 bases lying between them. The CDR3 DNA reads as TGTGCCAGCAGCGTAGGCGCAGGGGTGTGGGGCTACACCTTC. This sequence encodes CASSVGAGVWGYTF.

In nucleotides, the CDR3 is TGTGCCAGCAGCGTAGCGGGGACACGCTCCTACAATGAGCAGTTCTTC. As protein: CASSVAGTRSYNEQFF. The chain is built from TRBV9 and TRBJ2-1, with D possibly matching TRBD1 (6 bases). This CDR3 region has 16 residues. Germline lookup yields CDR1 SGDLS and CDR2 YYNGEE. Deletions cut 0 bases from V and 0 bases from J, with 10 bases between.